This T cell receptor (beta chain) was retrieved from a study of neoadjuvant nivolumab and ipilimumab in lung cancer. Findings of the study overall: Blood richness before therapy tracked richness in tumors resected after neoadjuvant therapy. TCR clonality did not significantly correlate with pathologic tumor regression. Compared with tumor-adjacent uninvolved lung, resected tumors showed greater richness and clonality. Only two of four nivolumab-treated tumors gained richness and clonality by surgery.

The data were produced by immunoSEQ multiplex PCR, yet TCRdb's version contains in-frame clones alone and is incomplete. The sample comprises 45,000 to 55,000 clones, roughly 89% of which are singletons, and over 3.5% rests with the top ten. Comment on this clone: Its target is unknown.

Trimming left V 4 bases short and J 8 bases short, with 9 bases between. CDR3 length: 11 residues. Germline V gene sequence: CDR1 SQVTM, CDR2 ANQGSEA. Here the sequenced sample was blood, taken before neoadjuvant nivolumab, alone or with ipilimumab. The sequence was obtained from an adult with non-small cell lung cancer. Some clones in this sample may be carry-over from other donors' samples. The J gene is TRBJ2-1, the V gene TRBV29-1; a possible D gene is TRBD1 (6 bases). The CDR3 region is CSVGGGDEQFF. The CDR3 DNA reads TGCAGCGTTGGAGGGGGTGATGAGCAGTTCTTC.